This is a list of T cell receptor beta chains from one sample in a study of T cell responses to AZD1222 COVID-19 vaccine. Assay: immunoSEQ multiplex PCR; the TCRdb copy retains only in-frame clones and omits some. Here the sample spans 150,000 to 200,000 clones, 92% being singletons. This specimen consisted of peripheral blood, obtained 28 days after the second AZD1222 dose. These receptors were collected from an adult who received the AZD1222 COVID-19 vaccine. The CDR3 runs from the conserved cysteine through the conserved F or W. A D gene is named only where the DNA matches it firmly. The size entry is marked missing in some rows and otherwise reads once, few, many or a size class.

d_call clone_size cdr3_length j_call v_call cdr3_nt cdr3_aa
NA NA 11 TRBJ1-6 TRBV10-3 TGTGCCATCACCGGACGGCGTGTCCTCCACTTT CAITGRRVLHF
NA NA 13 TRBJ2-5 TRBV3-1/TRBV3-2 TGTGCCAGCAGCCAAGACCCCCAGCGGAGCCAGTACTTC CASSQDPQRSQYF
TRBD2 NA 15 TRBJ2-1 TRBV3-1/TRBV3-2 TGTGCCAGCAGCCAAGGACTAGCGTTGTGGGATGAGCAGTTCTTC CASSQGLALWDEQFF
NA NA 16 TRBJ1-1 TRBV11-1 TGTGCCAGCAGCTTAGTTGGAGCCGGAGGGCACACTGAAGCTTTCTTT CASSLVGAGGHTEAFF
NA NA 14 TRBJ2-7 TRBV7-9 TGTGCCAGCAGCTTAGTGGAGGGGGCGGACGAGCAGTACTTC CASSLVEGADEQYF
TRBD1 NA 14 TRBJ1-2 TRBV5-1 TGCGCCAGCAGCTTCGGGACAGGGGGTTCATCGTACACCTTC CASSFGTGGSSYTF
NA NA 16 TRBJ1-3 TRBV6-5 TGTGCCAGCAGTTACGTCGAAACAGTCTCTGGAAACACCATATATTTT CASSYVETVSGNTIYF
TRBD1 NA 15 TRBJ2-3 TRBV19 TGTGCCAGTAGCCGACAGGGGCCCTCGACAGATACGCAGTATTTT CASSRQGPSTDTQYF
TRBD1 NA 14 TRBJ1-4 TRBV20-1 TGCAGTGCTAGTTTCGGGACAGGGAATGAAAAACTGTTTTTT CSASFGTGNEKLFF
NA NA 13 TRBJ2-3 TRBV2 TGTGCCAGCAGCGCCCGATGGGCAGATACGCAGTATTTT CASSARWADTQYF
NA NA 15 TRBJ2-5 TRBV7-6 TGTGCCAGCAGCTTAGCCCTACAGGGCCAAGAGACCCAGTACTTC CASSLALQGQETQYF
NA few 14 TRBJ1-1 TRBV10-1 TGCGCCAGCAGTCCCAACAGGGTGAACACTGAAGCTTTCTTT CASSPNRVNTEAFF
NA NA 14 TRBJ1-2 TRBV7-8 TGTGCCAGCAGCTTAGATGCAGGGAGCTATGGCTACACCTTC CASSLDAGSYGYTF
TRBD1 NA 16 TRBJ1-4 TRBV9 TGTGCCAGCAGCGGGGGACAGGGAGGGACTAATGAAAAACTGTTTTTT CASSGGQGGTNEKLFF
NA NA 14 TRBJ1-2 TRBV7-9 TGTGCCAGCAGCCGGGACCGAGGCGACTATGGCTACACCTTC CASSRDRGDYGYTF
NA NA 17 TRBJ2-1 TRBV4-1 TGCGCCAGCAGCCTTTTACCGGGACGCTCATCCTACAATGAGCAGTTCTTC CASSLLPGRSSYNEQFF
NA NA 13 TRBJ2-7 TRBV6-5 TGTGCCAGCAGACCTCCCGGGTCCCGGGAGCAGTACTTC CASRPPGSREQYF
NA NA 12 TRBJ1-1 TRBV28 TGTGCCAGCGGCGGCGTGAACACTGAAGCTTTCTTT CASGGVNTEAFF
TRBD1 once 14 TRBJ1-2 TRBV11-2 TGTGCCAGCAGCTTAGAGGCAGGGGGGGATGGCTACACCTTC CASSLEAGGDGYTF
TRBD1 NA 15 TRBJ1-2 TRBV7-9 TGTGCCAGCAGCCCGCGGACAGGGGAATTGGATGGCTACACCTTC CASSPRTGELDGYTF
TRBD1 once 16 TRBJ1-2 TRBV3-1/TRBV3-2 TGTGCCAGCAGCCCCTGGACAGGGGGGTTGGTCTATGGCTACACCTTC CASSPWTGGLVYGYTF
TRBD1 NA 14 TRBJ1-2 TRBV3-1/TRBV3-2 TGTGCCAGCAGCCAAGGGACAGGGAATTATGGCTACACCTTC CASSQGTGNYGYTF
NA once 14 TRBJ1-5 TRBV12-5 TGTGCTAGTGGTAAGGACAGTAGCAATCAGCCCCAGCATTTT CASGKDSSNQPQHF
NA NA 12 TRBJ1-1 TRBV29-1 TGCAGCGTTGCGCTGGGGGAGACTGAAGCTTTCTTT CSVALGETEAFF
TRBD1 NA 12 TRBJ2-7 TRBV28 TGTGCCAGCGTAACAGGGGGTGGGGAGCAGTACTTC CASVTGGGEQYF
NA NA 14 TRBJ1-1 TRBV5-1 TGCGCCAGCAGCTTGGCAGGGACTTATACTGAAGCTTTCTTT CASSLAGTYTEAFF
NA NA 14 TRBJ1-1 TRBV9 TGTGCCAGCAGCGTGGAGGGCGAGAACACTGAAGCTTTCTTT CASSVEGENTEAFF
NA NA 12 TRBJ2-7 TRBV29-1 TGCAGCGTTGAGAGGGCTAAGGACGAGCAGTACTTC CSVERAKDEQYF
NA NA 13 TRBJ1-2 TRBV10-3 TGTGCCATCAGAGGTGACAGAGACGGAGGCTACACCTTC CAIRGDRDGGYTF
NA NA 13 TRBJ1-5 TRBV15 TGTGCCACCAGCAGAGTCTATACTCAGCCCCAGCATTTT CATSRVYTQPQHF
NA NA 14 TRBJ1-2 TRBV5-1 TGCGCCAGCAGCTTGGAAAGAACCGGCTATGGCTACACCTTC CASSLERTGYGYTF
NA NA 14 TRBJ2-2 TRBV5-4 TGTGCCAGCAGTTATGCCTGGGGAGCCGGGGAGCTGTTTTTT CASSYAWGAGELFF
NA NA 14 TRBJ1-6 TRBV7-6 TGTGCCAGCAGCTTTTCGGGGGGGAATTCACCCCTCCACTTT CASSFSGGNSPLHF
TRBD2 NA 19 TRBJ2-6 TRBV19 TGTGCCAGTAGGGTGGGAGGGTTGTATTCAAGCTCTGGGGCCAACGTCCTGACTTTC CASRVGGLYSSSGANVLTF
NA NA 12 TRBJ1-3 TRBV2 TGTGCCAGCAGGGAAACTGGAAACACCATATATTTT CASRETGNTIYF
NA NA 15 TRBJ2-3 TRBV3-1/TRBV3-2 TGTGCCAGCAGCCTAAAGACCCGCACGACAGATACGCAGTATTTT CASSLKTRTTDTQYF
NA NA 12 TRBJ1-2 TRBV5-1 TGCGCCAGCCGCGGAGGGTCGGGCGGCTACACCTTC CASRGGSGGYTF
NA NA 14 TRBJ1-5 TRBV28 TGTGCCAGCAGTTTGACAGAAAGTAATCAGCCCCAGCATTTT CASSLTESNQPQHF
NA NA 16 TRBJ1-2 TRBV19 TGTGCCAGTAGTATAGATGGTATCCGGGACATCTATGGCTACACCTTC CASSIDGIRDIYGYTF
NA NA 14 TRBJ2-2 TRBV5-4 TGTGCCAGCAGCTCAGGAACCTCCACCGGGGAGCTGTTTTTT CASSSGTSTGELFF
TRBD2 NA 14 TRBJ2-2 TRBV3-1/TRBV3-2 TGTGCCAGCAGCCAACCAGCGGGGGCCGGGGAGCTGTTTTTT CASSQPAGAGELFF
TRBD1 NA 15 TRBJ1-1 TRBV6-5 TGTGCCAGCAGTTACTCCCGACAGGGCAACACTGAAGCTTTCTTT CASSYSRQGNTEAFF
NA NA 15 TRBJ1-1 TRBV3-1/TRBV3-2 TGTGCCAGCAGCCAATTCATACAGTCGGGCACTGAAGCTTTCTTT CASSQFIQSGTEAFF
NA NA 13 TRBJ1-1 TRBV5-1 TGCGCCAGCAGCCCCTGGGAGAACACTGAAGCTTTCTTT CASSPWENTEAFF
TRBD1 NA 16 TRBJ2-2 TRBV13 TGTGCCAGCAGCCCGAGACAGGGGGCGTACACCGGGGAGCTGTTTTTT CASSPRQGAYTGELFF
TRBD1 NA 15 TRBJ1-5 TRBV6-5 TGTGCCAGCAGTCCCGGGACAGGGGCGGAACAGCCCCAGCATTTT CASSPGTGAEQPQHF
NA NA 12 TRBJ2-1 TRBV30 TGTGCCTGGAGTGTAGGGGGGGCAACGCAGTTCTTC CAWSVGGATQFF
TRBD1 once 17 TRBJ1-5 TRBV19 TGTGCCAGTAGGAAAGGACAGGAGTGGAATCGGAATCAGCCCCAGCATTTT CASRKGQEWNRNQPQHF
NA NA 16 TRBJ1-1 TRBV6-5 TGTGCCAGCAGTTACCCGGGGGCGCTAGGGAACACTGAAGCTTTCTTT CASSYPGALGNTEAFF
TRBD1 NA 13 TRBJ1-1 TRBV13 TGTGCCAGCAGCTTAGAGGGGGCGGCTGAAGCTTTCTTT CASSLEGAAEAFF
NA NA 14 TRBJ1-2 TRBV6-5 TGTGCCAGCAGTTCGGACGGTACGCTCTCCCCCCTCACCTTC CASSSDGTLSPLTF
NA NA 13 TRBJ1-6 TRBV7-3 TGTGCCAGCAGCTTGACGGACCTTTCACCCCTCCACTTT CASSLTDLSPLHF
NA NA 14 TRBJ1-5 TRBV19 TGTGCCAGTAGTAGAACAGGGCGAGTTGGGCCCCAGCATTTT CASSRTGRVGPQHF
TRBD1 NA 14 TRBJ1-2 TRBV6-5 TGTGCCAGCGGCCGGGACAGGGGTTCCTATGGCTACACCTTC CASGRDRGSYGYTF
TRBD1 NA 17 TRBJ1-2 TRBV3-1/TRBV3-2 TGTGCCAGCAGCCAAGTGACATACAGGGGGCAGGATAACGGCTACACCTTC CASSQVTYRGQDNGYTF
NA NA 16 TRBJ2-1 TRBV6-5 TGTGCCAGCAGTTGGGCCGGGAGCCGGATCGCGGGTGAGCAGTTCTTC CASSWAGSRIAGEQFF
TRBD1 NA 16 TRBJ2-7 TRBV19 TGTGCCATTTCATCAGGTCGGGGACAGGCCTCCTACGAGCAGTACTTC CAISSGRGQASYEQYF
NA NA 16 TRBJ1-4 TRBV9 TGTGCCAGCAGCCCCGGGAGGGGAACCCATAATGAAAAACTGTTTTTT CASSPGRGTHNEKLFF
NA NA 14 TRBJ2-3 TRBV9 TGTGCCAGCACACGGGGATCGGGCACAGATACGCAGTATTTT CASTRGSGTDTQYF
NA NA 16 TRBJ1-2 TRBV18 TGTGCCAGCTCACCACAGGCGAGCCAGCTTAACTATGGCTACACCTTC CASSPQASQLNYGYTF